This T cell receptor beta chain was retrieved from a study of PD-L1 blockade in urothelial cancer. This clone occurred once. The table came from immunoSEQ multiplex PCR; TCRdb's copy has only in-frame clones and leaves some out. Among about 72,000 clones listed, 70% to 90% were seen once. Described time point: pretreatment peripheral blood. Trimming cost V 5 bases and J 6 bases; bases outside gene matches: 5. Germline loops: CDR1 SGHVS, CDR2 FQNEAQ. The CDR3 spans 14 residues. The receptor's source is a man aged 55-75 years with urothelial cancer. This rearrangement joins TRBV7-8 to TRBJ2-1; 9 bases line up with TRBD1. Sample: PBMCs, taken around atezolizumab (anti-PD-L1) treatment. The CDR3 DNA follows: TGTGCCAGCAGCCACGGGACAGGGTCCAATGAGCAGTTCTTC. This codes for CASSHGTGSNEQFF.